This T cell receptor beta chain originates from a study of blood T cell repertoires in COVID-19. Study details: COVID-19 samples collected from the United States, Italy and Spain covered acute and convalescent phases. T cells, B-cell-depleted T cells, or PBMCs provided the cDNA or gDNA that served as material.

V trimming: 10 bases; J trimming: 6 bases; junction bases outside the gene matches: 13. The CDR3 totals 15 residues. Germline V CDR1 and CDR2: SGHNT, YYREEE (reference sequence). Original processing methods: Amplifying reference gene primers gave estimates of nucleated cell counts. Repertoires were generated with immunoSEQ multiplex PCR, while TCRdb's copy carries only in-frame clones and drops some. The DNA gave D and trimming, while V, J and clone size come from that table. The sample lists 120,000 or so clones, around 89% occurring once. The TCR sequence derives from a man aged 45-65 years with acute or convalescent COVID-19. Sequencing was done on a sample of peripheral blood. The chain couples TRBV5-4 to TRBJ2-3; 11 bases match TRBD2. Written as DNA, the CDR3 is TGTGCCTCCCAACCCGTAGCGGGAGGGCCGGATACGCAGTATTTT. It translates to CASQPVAGGPDTQYF.